This note documents a single TCR beta chain sequence. This entry comes from a study of T cell changes during pregnancy in multiple sclerosis. Looked up from germline, CDR1 is LNHDA and CDR2 is SQIVND (reference sequence). CDR3 size: 14 residues. V was pared by 3 bases and J by 1 base, with 0 bases of the junction left unmatched. Generated by immunoSEQ multiplex PCR, the TCRdb table keeps only in-frame clones and is missing some. The table has tens of thousands of clones, around 84% seen once. The chain uses TRBV19 and TRBJ1-1; 9 bases are a match to TRBD1. Sample: CD4+ T cells from peripheral blood mononuclear cells, taken before pregnancy. The receptor was derived from a female donor with multiple sclerosis, enrolled in a pregnancy study. CDR3 sequence: CASSMDRGNTEAFF. CDR3 bases: TGTGCCAGTAGTATGGACAGGGGGAACACTGAAGCTTTCTTT. Drawing the rest from reference TRBV19 and TRBJ1-1, the complete variable domain is DGGITQSPKYLFRKEGQNVTLSCEQNLNHDAMYWYRQDPGQGLRLIYYSQIVNDFQKGDIAEGYSVSREKKESFPLTVTSAQKNPTAFYLCASSMDRGNTEAFFGQGTRLTVV.